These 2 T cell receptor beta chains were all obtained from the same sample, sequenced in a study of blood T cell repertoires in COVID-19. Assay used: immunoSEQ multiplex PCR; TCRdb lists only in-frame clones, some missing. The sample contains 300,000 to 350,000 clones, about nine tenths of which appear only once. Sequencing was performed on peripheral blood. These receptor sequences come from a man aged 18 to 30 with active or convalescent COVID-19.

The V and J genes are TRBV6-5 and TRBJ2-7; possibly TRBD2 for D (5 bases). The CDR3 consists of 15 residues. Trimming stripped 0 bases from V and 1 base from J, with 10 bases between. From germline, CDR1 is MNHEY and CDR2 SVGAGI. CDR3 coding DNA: TGTGCCAGCAGTTACTCGCGGGCCACTTCCTACGAGCAGTACTTC. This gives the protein CASSYSRATSYEQYF.

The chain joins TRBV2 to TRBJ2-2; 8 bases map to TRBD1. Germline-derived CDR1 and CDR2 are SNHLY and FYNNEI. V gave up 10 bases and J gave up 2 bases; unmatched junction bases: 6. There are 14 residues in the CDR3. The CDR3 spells CATGTGLNTGELFF. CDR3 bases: TGTGCCACCGGGACAGGACTTAACACCGGGGAGCTGTTTTTT.